This record concerns one T cell receptor beta chain sequence. Its specificity is unknown. This sample stems from a study of CD8+ T cells in alopecia areata. Across the whole study: Administration of oral tofacitinib to treated patients was at 5 to 10 mg twice daily. Study results and caveats: Affected lesional scalp, above all in alopecia totalis/universalis, was more clonal than normal scalp.

Sorting from PBMCs produced CD4+ and CD8+ T cells. Extraction and reverse transcription of RNA yielded cDNA as the sequencing template. Clones were read by immunoSEQ multiplex PCR, and TCRdb kept only the in-frame ones, dropping some. The sample has 150,000 or so clones; 87% are singletons. V lost 8 bases and J 7 bases, leaving 6 bases between the germline ends. Germline V lookup: CDR1 MNHEY, CDR2 SMNVEV (reference sequence). CDR3 length: 10 amino acids. This sequence was found in a human donor with alopecia areata. The chain couples TRBV27 to TRBJ2-1; D unresolved. The material was CD8+ T cells sorted from blood, obtained at week 0. CDR3 residues: CASGYNEQFF. In nucleotides, the CDR3 is TGTGCCAGCGGGTATAATGAGCAGTTCTTC.